This T cell receptor beta chain emerged from a study of T-cell memory formation after mild COVID-19. TCRdb used MiXCR to reprocess the 5' RACE reads, holding one entry per CDR3 protein. The sample holds 150,000 to 200,000 distinct CDR3 sequences, around 13% seen once. The CDR3 extends over 14 amino acids. Germline V gives CDR1 SGHRS, CDR2 YFSETQ. V was clipped by 1 base and J by 5 bases, with 12 bases between them. The TCR originated in a man aged 18 to 29 who had mild COVID-19 (a few samples of this study predate the infection). Cell type and time point are not known. The J gene is TRBJ2-5, the V gene TRBV5-1, with D possibly matching TRBD2 (5 bases). The material sequenced was PBMCs or a T cell subset sorted from them (not recorded which). The CDR3 loop reads CASSLSLAGETQYF. As DNA, the CDR3 is TGCGCCAGCAGCTTGTCGCTAGCCGGGGAGACCCAGTACTTC.